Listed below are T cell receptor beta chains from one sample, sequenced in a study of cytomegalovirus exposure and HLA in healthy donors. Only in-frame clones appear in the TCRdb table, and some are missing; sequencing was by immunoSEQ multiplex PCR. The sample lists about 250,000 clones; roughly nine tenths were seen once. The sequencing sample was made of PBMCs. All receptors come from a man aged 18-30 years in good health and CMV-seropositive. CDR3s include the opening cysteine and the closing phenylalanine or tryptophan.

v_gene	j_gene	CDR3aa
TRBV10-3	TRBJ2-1	CAITRRRGDEQFF
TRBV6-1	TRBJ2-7	CASSVIGPYEQYF
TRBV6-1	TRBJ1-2	CASSVTDYGYTF
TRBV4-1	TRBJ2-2	CASSQDIGENTGELFF
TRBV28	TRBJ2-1	CASSSLEWQGAWNEQFF
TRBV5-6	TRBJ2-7	CASSLGAGGTKQYF
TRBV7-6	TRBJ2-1	CASSLGTGVNEQFF
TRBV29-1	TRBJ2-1	CSVDGPWDEQFF
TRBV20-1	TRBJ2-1	CSAIYNEQFF
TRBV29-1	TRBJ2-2	CSVAQAGGPGELFF
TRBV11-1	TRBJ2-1	CASSGTTGGNNEQFF
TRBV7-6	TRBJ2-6	CASSPLFSGANVLTF
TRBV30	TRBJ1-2	CAWTKGYGYTF
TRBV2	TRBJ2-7	CASSAGRGYEQYF
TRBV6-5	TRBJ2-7	CASSLLRTSVNEQYF
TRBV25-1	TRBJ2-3	CASSDPSGSGTDTQYF
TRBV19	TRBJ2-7	CASSMDRGYEQYF
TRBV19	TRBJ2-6	CASSIRAGPDAGANVLTF
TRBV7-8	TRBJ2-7	CASSLGDSYEQYF
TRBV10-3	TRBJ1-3	CAISQSSGNTIYF
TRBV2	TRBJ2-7	CASRARDPYEQYF
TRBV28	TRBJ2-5	CASSSLQGQVRGRAQYF
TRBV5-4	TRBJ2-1	CASSLIASGPVNEQFF
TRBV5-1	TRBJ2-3	CASSSNGGSTDTQYF
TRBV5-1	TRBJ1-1	CASSLHREGTEAFF
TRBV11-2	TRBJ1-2	CASTGDFGYTF
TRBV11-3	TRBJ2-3	CASSFGLDTQYF
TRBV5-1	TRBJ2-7	CASRPGQASYEQYF
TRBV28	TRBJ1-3	CAIKGHSGNTIYF
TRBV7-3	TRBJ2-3	CASSLMTADTQYF
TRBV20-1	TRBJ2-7	CSARNPEGQYF
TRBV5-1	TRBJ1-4	CASSLGGQGPEKLFF
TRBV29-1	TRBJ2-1	CSVEVRPYNEQFF
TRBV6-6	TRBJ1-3	CASRPAGTSLGNTIYF
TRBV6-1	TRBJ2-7	CASTAGTSGYEQYF
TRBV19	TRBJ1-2	CASSIGRDTGGYTF
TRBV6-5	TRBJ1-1	CASSYSGGYTEAFF
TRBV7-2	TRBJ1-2	CASSLQGPVGYTF
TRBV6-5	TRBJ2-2	CASSYSIDSHTGELFF
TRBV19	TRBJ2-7	CASRIGRVPLLYEQYF
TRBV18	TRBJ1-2	CASSPRLVGGYTF
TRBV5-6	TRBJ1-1	CASSPTGQGVTEAFF
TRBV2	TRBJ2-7	CASSVMRENYEQYF
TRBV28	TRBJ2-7	CATTKINEQYF
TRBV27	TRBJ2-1	CASSPGAYEQFF
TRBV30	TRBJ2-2	CAWVRGSGTVTGELFF
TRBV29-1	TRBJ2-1	CSVTTVSSYNEQFF
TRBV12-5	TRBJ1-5	CASGLDRNQPQHF
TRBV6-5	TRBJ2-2	CASSRRTGWGGELFF
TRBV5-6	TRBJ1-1	CASSFSANTEAFF